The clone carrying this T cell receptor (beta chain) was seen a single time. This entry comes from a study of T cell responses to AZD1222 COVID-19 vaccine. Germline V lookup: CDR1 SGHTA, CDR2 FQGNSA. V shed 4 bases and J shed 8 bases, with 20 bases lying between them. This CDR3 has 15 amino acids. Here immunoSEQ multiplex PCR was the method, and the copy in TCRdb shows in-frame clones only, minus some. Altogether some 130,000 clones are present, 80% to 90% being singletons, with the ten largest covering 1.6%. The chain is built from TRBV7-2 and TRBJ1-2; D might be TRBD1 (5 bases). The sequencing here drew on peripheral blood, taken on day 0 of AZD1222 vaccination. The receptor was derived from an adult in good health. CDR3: CASSSPPGGLWGYTF. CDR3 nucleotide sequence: TGTGCCAGCAGCTCCCCGCCGGGGGGGTTGTGGGGCTACACCTTC.